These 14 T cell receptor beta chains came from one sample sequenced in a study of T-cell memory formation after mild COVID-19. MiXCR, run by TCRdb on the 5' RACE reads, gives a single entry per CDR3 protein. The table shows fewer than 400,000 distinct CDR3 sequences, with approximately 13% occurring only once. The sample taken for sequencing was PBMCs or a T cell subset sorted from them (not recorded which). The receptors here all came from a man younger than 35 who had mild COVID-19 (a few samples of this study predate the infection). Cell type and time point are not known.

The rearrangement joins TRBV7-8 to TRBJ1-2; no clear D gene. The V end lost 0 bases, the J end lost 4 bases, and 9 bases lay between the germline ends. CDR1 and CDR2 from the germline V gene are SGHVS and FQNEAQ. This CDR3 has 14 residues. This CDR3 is CASSLARVSYGYTF. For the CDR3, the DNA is TGTGCCAGCAGCTTAGCGCGCGTCAGCTATGGCTACACCTTC. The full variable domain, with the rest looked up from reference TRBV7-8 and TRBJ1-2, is GAGVSQSPRYKVAKRGQDVALRCDPISGHVSLFWYQQALGQGPEFLTYFQNEAQLDKSGLPSDRFFAERPEGSVSTLKIQRTQQEDSAVYLCASSLARVSYGYTFGSGTRLTVV.

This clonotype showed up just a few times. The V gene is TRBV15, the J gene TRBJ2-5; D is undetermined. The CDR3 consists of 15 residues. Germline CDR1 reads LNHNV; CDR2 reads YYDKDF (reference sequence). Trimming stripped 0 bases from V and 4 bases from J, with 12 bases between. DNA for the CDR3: TGTGCCACCAGCAGAGATAGGTCCTGGGGAGAGACCCAGTACTTC. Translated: CATSRDRSWGETQYF.

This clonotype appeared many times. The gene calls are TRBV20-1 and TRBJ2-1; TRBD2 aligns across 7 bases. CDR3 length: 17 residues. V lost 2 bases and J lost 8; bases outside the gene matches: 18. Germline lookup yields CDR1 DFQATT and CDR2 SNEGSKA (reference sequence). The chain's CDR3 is CSARPPLLAKRVHEQFF. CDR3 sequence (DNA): TGCAGTGCTAGACCCCCCCTACTAGCGAAGAGGGTCCATGAGCAGTTCTTC.

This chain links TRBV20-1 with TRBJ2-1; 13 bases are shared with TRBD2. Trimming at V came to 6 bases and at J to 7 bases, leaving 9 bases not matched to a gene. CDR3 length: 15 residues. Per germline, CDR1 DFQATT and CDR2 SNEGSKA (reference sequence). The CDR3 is CSAAKTSGGVNEQFF. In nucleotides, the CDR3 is TGCAGTGCGGCCAAAACTAGCGGGGGGGTTAATGAGCAGTTCTTC.

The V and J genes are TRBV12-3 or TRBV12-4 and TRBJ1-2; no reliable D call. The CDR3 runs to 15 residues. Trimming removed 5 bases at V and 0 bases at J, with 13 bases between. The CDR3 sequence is CASSPVVGSNYGYTF. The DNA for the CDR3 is TGTGCCAGCAGTCCAGTTGTCGGATCTAACTATGGCTACACCTTC.

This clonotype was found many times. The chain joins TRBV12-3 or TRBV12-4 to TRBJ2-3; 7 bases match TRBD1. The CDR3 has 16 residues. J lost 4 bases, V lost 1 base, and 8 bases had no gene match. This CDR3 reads CASSLVPGGKSDTQYF. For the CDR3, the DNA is TGTGCCAGCAGTTTAGTTCCAGGGGGAAAATCAGATACGCAGTATTTT.

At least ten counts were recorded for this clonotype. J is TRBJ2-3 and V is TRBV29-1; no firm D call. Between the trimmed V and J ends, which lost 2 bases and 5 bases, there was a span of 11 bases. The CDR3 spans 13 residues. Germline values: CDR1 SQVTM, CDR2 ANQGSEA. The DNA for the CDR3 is TGCAGCGTTGAACCCGATCCGGGAGATACGCAGTATTTT. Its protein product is CSVEPDPGDTQYF.

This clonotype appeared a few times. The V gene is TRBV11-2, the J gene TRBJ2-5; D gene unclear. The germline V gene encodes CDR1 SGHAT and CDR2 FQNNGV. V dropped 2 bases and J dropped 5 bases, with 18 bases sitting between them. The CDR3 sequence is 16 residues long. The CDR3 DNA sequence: TGTGCCAGCAGCTTATTCTTAGCTGAAGTCATTGAGACCCAGTACTTC. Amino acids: CASSLFLAEVIETQYF.

The CDR3 DNA sequence: TGTGCCCGGGACATTAACAATGAGCAGTTCTTC. Protein: CARDINNEQFF. The genes are TRBV30 and TRBJ2-1; D may be TRBD1 (6 bases). CDR1 GTSNPN and CDR2 SVGIG come from the germline V gene (reference sequence). This CDR3 is 11 amino acids long. With 8 bases removed from V and 5 bases from J, the gap between germline ends came to 10 bases.

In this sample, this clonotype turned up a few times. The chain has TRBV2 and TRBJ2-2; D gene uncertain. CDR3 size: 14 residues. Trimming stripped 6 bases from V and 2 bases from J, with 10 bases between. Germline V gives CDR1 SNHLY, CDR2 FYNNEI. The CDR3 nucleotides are TGTGCCAGCAGCTGGGGATTTAACACCGGGGAGCTGTTTTTT. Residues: CASSWGFNTGELFF. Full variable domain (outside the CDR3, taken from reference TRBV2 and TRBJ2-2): EPEVTQTPSHQVTQMGQEVILRCVPISNHLYFYWYRQILGQKVEFLVSFYNNEISEKSEIFDDQFSVERPDGSNFTLKIRSTKLEDSAMYFCASSWGFNTGELFFGEGSRLTVL.

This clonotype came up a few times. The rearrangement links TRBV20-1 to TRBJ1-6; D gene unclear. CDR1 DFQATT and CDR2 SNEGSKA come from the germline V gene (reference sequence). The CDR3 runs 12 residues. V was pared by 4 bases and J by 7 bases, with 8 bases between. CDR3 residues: CSAKIPNSPLHF. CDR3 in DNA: TGCAGTGCTAAGATACCCAATTCACCCCTCCACTTT.

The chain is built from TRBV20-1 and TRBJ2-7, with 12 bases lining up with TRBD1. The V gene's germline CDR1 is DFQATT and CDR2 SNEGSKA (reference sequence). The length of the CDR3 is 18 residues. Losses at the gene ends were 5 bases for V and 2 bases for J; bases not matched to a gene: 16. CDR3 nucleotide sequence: TGCAGTGCTCGCGGGACAGGGGGCTTCTTCGTGAACCCCTACGAGCAGTACGTC. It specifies CSARGTGGFFVNPYEQYV.

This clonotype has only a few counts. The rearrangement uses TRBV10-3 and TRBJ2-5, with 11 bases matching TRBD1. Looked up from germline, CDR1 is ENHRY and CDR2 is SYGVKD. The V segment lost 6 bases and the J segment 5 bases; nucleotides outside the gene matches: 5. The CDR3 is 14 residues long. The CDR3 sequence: CAIRPGQGGETQYF. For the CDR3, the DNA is TGTGCCATCAGGCCGGGACAGGGGGGGGAGACCCAGTACTTC.

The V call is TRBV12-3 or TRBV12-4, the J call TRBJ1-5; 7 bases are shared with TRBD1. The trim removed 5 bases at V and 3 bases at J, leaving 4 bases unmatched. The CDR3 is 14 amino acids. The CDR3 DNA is TGTGCCAGCAGTCGACAGGGTGACAATCAGCCCCAGCATTTT. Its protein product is CASSRQGDNQPQHF.